This T cell receptor beta chain is from a study of T cells in Graves' hyperthyroidism and ophthalmopathy. Germline V lookup: CDR1 SGHTA, CDR2 FQGTGA. V was clipped by 4 bases and J by 0 bases, with 14 bases between them. CDR3 length: 16 residues. The diagnoses drew upon clinical symptoms, serum thyroxine and TRAb, thyroid ultrasound and orbital computed tomography. This clonotype was detected only a few times. The investigators amplified TCR beta CDR3 regions from RNA transcripts. With the HTBI primer set, the TCR CDR3 went through a first round of RT-PCR. TCRdb re-called the multiplex PCR reads through MiXCR, storing one row per CDR3 protein. The data hold about half a million distinct CDR3 sequences, with around a fifth observed a single time.

The sequencing input was blood. This chain uses TRBV7-3 with TRBJ2-3, with D perhaps given as TRBD1 or TRBD2 (5 bases each). The receptor was isolated from a woman aged 65 to 85 with Graves' ophthalmopathy. This chain's CDR3 is CASSSPGTGSTDTQYF. The CDR3 DNA follows: TGTGCCAGCAGCTCCCCGGGGACGGGAAGCACAGATACGCAGTATTTT.